The 3 T cell receptor beta chains below all came from one sample that was sequenced in a study of CD8 T cells in ankylosing spondylitis. General study points: Characteristic of ankylosing spondylitis blood, it appeared, was a TCR beta motif comprising about 8 highly homologous variants.

No antigen has been assigned to these receptors. A single record per CDR3 protein comes from TCRdb applying MiXCR to the 5' RACE reads. The table shows about 200,000 distinct CDR3 sequences, with about 7% occurring only once. Sequencing was done on a sample of blood, either unsorted or a sorted T cell fraction (not recorded which). The receptors were sampled from a male donor with ankylosing spondylitis.

This clonotype was counted only a few times. The CDR3 loop is CASSPSTSGYEQYF. CDR3 sequence (DNA): TGTGCCAGCAGCCCCTCGACTAGCGGCTACGAGCAGTACTTC. The chain joins TRBV12-3 or TRBV12-4 to TRBJ2-7; 9 nucleotides align to TRBD2. The junction had 6 bases not matched to a gene; V was cut back by 6 bases and J by 3 bases. CDR3 length: 14 amino acids.

The sample holds many counts of this clonotype. J is TRBJ2-2 and V is TRBV4-1; 8 bases agree with TRBD2. In germline, CDR1 is MGHRA, CDR2 YSYEKL. The ends lost 5 bases at V and 4 bases at J; junction bases unmatched: 9. The CDR3 extends over 16 amino acids. The CDR3 is CASSASGTRATGELFF. CDR3 sequence (DNA): TGCGCCAGCAGCGCATCCGGGACTAGAGCCACCGGGGAGCTGTTTTTT.

This clonotype was seen a handful of times. This chain connects TRBV3-1 to TRBJ2-1; perhaps TRBD2 as D (5 bases). The CDR3 runs 16 residues. Germline loops: CDR1 LGHDT, CDR2 YNNKEL (reference sequence). V dropped 1 base and J dropped 0 bases, with 10 bases sitting between them. CDR3 protein: CASSQGGGYSYNEQFF. The CDR3 nucleotides are TGTGCCAGCAGCCAAGGAGGAGGATACTCCTACAATGAGCAGTTCTTC.